Listed below are T cell receptor beta chains from one sample, sequenced in a study of cytomegalovirus exposure and HLA in healthy donors. The assay was immunoSEQ multiplex PCR, and TCRdb's table has in-frame clones only and misses some. The repertoire holds approximately 190,000 clones, with 75% to 90% as singletons. The specimen was PBMCs. The receptors stem from a man aged 35 to 55 in good health and CMV-seropositive. The CDR3 runs from the conserved cysteine through the conserved F or W. A D gene is named only where the DNA matches it firmly. Clone size is stated in some rows and not others, as once, few, many or a class when expanded.

once,TRBJ2-7,TRBD1,TRBV5-4,TGTGCCAGCAGCGGGGACAGGGGCCACGAGCAGTACTTC,CASSGDRGHEQYF
.,TRBJ2-1,TRBD1,TRBV6-5,TGTGCCAGCAGACATGGACAGGGAGATTACAATGAGCAGTTCTTC,CASRHGQGDYNEQFF
.,TRBJ2-7,.,TRBV6-5,TGTGCCAGCAGTTACTTTAGGGGCAACGAGCAGTACTTC,CASSYFRGNEQYF
.,TRBJ2-5,TRBD1,TRBV7-6,TGTGCCAGCAGCTCTATCAAGGGGGCCCAAGAGACCCAGTACTTC,CASSSIKGAQETQYF
.,TRBJ2-7,.,TRBV6-5,TGTGCCAGCAGTTACTCGACCACAGGAGCCAACTACGAGCAGTACTTC,CASSYSTTGANYEQYF
.,TRBJ2-1,.,TRBV11-2,TGTGCCAGCAGCCATCCGTACAAGGGGGACAATGAGCAGTTCTTC,CASSHPYKGDNEQFF
once,TRBJ1-4,.,TRBV6-6,TGTGCCAGAAACGACAGGAGCGATAATGAAAAACTGTTTTTT,CARNDRSDNEKLFF
once,TRBJ2-7,TRBD1,TRBV29-1,TGCAGCGTTCGCACAGGGGTACGAGAGCAGTACTTC,CSVRTGVREQYF
.,TRBJ1-5,TRBD1,TRBV2,TGTGCCAGCAGTGGACAGGGGAATAGCAATCAGCCCCAGCATTTT,CASSGQGNSNQPQHF
.,TRBJ2-1,TRBD2,TRBV9,TGTGCCAGCAGCGTCGGGACTAGCTCCTACAATGAGCAGTTCTTC,CASSVGTSSYNEQFF
.,TRBJ1-3,TRBD1,TRBV6-5,TGTGCCAGCAGTAGTGGACAGGCCCTAGGAAACACCATATATTTT,CASSSGQALGNTIYF
once,TRBJ1-1,.,TRBV18,TGTGCCAGCTCAGAAGGGGCCATGAACACTGAAGCTTTCTTT,CASSEGAMNTEAFF
.,TRBJ2-7,.,TRBV4-3,TGCGCCAGCAGCCAAGATGGGAGCGAGCAGTACTTC,CASSQDGSEQYF
.,TRBJ2-7,.,TRBV10-3,TGTGCCATCAGTGAGTCAGATCCAGTCCTGAACTTC,CAISESDPVLNF
.,TRBJ2-4,.,TRBV28,TGTGCCAGCAGTTTAGTTAGGGGCGTCAAAAACATTCAGTACTTC,CASSLVRGVKNIQYF
.,TRBJ1-1,.,TRBV19,TGTGCCAGTAGTATAAGCCCGAACACTGAAGCTTTCTTT,CASSISPNTEAFF
.,TRBJ1-2,.,TRBV4-3,TGCGCCAGCAGCCAGGAGGGCCTGGGTGGCTACACCTTC,CASSQEGLGGYTF
.,TRBJ2-1,.,TRBV7-9,TGTTCCAGCAGCACCAGTCAGAGGAAGAGCTCCTACAATGAGCAGTTCTTC,CSSSTSQRKSSYNEQFF
.,TRBJ1-2,.,TRBV27,TGTGCCAGCAGCCTTTATTCTCACTATGGCTACACCTTC,CASSLYSHYGYTF
.,TRBJ2-7,TRBD1,TRBV19,TGTGCCAGTAGTGTCGGACAGGATGTCTCCTACGAGCAGTACTTC,CASSVGQDVSYEQYF
.,TRBJ2-7,TRBD1,TRBV5-1,TGCGCCAGCAGGGAACAGGGGTCTTCCTACGAGCAGTACTTC,CASREQGSSYEQYF
.,TRBJ2-3,.,TRBV25-1,TGTGCCAGCAGCGCGGTGGCAGATACGCAGTATTTT,CASSAVADTQYF
.,TRBJ2-3,TRBD2,TRBV7-2,TGTGCCAGCAGTTCCGGACTAGCGGGGTACACAGATACGCAGTATTTT,CASSSGLAGYTDTQYF
.,TRBJ1-2,.,TRBV15,TGTGCCACCAGCAGAGATCGGGGGGCCTGGAATGGCTACACCTTC,CATSRDRGAWNGYTF
.,TRBJ1-6,.,TRBV10-3,TGTGCCATCAGGGGGGGCTCCTATAATTCACCCCTCCACTTT,CAIRGGSYNSPLHF
.,TRBJ2-7,.,TRBV5-5,TGTGCCAGCAGCTTGGGGGCAGGGGGGTACGAGCAGTACTTC,CASSLGAGGYEQYF
.,TRBJ2-2,.,TRBV7-2,TGTGCCAGCAGCCACCGGCCGGAGGCCGGGGAGCTGTTTTTT,CASSHRPEAGELFF
.,TRBJ2-1,TRBD1,TRBV6-5,TGTGCCAGCACCCCACTAGGGGGCCGGGGTGAGCAGTTCTTC,CASTPLGGRGEQFF
few,TRBJ1-1,TRBD1,TRBV5-1,TGCGCCAGCAATGAGGGGGCGAACACTGAAGCTTTCTTT,CASNEGANTEAFF
.,TRBJ1-1,TRBD1,TRBV28,TGTGCCAGCAGAACGACAGGGGGCACTGAAGCTTTCTTT,CASRTTGGTEAFF
.,TRBJ2-2,.,TRBV4-1,TGCGCCAGCAGCCAAGAAAGGGCAGGGGTGGGCACCGGGGAGCTGTTTTTT,CASSQERAGVGTGELFF
.,TRBJ1-5,TRBD1,TRBV19,TGTGCCAGTAGTACGGGACAGGGCTTCGGCAATCAGCCCCAGCATTTT,CASSTGQGFGNQPQHF
.,TRBJ2-7,.,TRBV27,TGTGCCAGCAGTTTATTCCAGGGCCCCTACGAGCAGTACTTC,CASSLFQGPYEQYF
few,TRBJ1-4,TRBD1,TRBV6-6,TGTGCCAGCGAGGGGGCGGAGGAAAAACTGTTTTTT,CASEGAEEKLFF
.,TRBJ2-5,.,TRBV27,TGTGCCAGCAGTTTAGTCTCGGGGGTGGCCGAGACCCAGTACTTC,CASSLVSGVAETQYF
.,TRBJ1-3,.,TRBV7-9,TGTGCCAGCAGCTTAACTAGCTCTGGAAACACCATATATTTT,CASSLTSSGNTIYF
.,TRBJ1-1,.,TRBV6-6,TGTGCCAGCAGTTACGACAGGAACACTGAAGCTTTCTTT,CASSYDRNTEAFF
few,TRBJ2-7,.,TRBV29-1,TGCAGCGAAAAAAGGGGGAACGGCGAGCAGTACTTC,CSEKRGNGEQYF
.,TRBJ1-2,.,TRBV4-1,TGCGCCAGCAGCCAAATACCTACAGGGAGAATATATGGCTACACCTTC,CASSQIPTGRIYGYTF
few,TRBJ2-5,TRBD1,TRBV4-3,TGCGCCAGCAGCCCCCTTCTACAGGGGTTGGAGACCCAGTACTTC,CASSPLLQGLETQYF
.,TRBJ2-3,TRBD2,TRBV5-6,TGTGCCAGCAGCTTGGCTAGCGGGGGGGATACGCAGTATTTT,CASSLASGGDTQYF
.,TRBJ2-1,.,TRBV5-1,TGCGCCAGCAGCGGATCCTTGTTGGGGAGCTCCTACAATGAGCAGTTCTTC,CASSGSLLGSSYNEQFF
.,TRBJ1-1,.,TRBV2,TGTGCCAGCAGTCTTTCGAACACTGAAGCTTTCTTT,CASSLSNTEAFF
.,TRBJ1-2,TRBD1,TRBV4-1,TGCGCCAGCAGCCAGGCCCCGGGACAGGTGATCTATGGCTACACCTTC,CASSQAPGQVIYGYTF
.,TRBJ2-5,.,TRBV7-3,TGTGCCAGCAGCTTAACGGGGCCAGACCGTTCGGCCAAAAAGGTGGAGGAGACCCAGTACTTC,CASSLTGPDRSAKKVEETQYF
.,TRBJ2-3,.,TRBV7-2,TGTGCCAGCAGCCCCCTATTCCTAGATACGCAGTATTTT,CASSPLFLDTQYF
.,TRBJ1-2,.,TRBV6-1,TGTGCCAGCAGGGGGACTGTGAGGTCTGGCTACACCTTC,CASRGTVRSGYTF
once,TRBJ2-7,TRBD2,TRBV7-3,TGTGCCAGCAGCTTAACTGGGGCGGGGGGCCCGGACGAGCAGTACTTC,CASSLTGAGGPDEQYF
.,TRBJ1-5,.,TRBV5-6,TGTGCCAGCAGCTTGTTAGGCAGGGGAAGCAATCAGCCCCAGCATTTT,CASSLLGRGSNQPQHF
.,TRBJ1-2,.,TRBV28,TGTGCCAGCAGCCCAGTCCCCTACTATGGCTACACCTTC,CASSPVPYYGYTF
.,TRBJ1-1,TRBD1,TRBV14,TGTGCCAGCAGCCTACGGACAGGGGGCGGCACTGAAGCTTTCTTT,CASSLRTGGGTEAFF
.,TRBJ2-7,.,TRBV5-1,TGCGCCAGCAGGCCCCGGGGGGCATCCTACGAGCAGTACTTC,CASRPRGASYEQYF
once,TRBJ1-5,TRBD1,TRBV30,TGTGCCTGGAGTGCAGGGGGTGATCAGCCCCAGCATTTT,CAWSAGGDQPQHF
.,TRBJ1-4,TRBD1,TRBV5-1,TGCGCCAGCAGCTCAGGGACAGGGTCTAATGAAAAACTGTTTTTT,CASSSGTGSNEKLFF
few,TRBJ2-7,TRBD2,TRBV7-3,TGTGCCAGCAGCAATAGCGGGGGCGGCTACGAGCAGTACTTC,CASSNSGGGYEQYF
.,TRBJ2-1,TRBD2,TRBV4-3,TGCGCCAGCAGCCAAGATCACCCGGGGGGGCTTTTGTCAGTTGAGCAGTTCTTC,CASSQDHPGGLLSVEQFF
once,TRBJ2-7,TRBD1,TRBV4-3,TGCGCCAGCAGCCCCCCCGGGACAGGGGCTTACGAGCAGTACTTC,CASSPPGTGAYEQYF
.,TRBJ1-1,.,TRBV7-6,TGTGCCAGCAGCTTAGCGGTAGAATTGAACACTGAAGCTTTCTTT,CASSLAVELNTEAFF
.,TRBJ2-7,.,TRBV5-6,TGTGCCAGCAGCTTCGGTCGGTACGAGCAGTACTTC,CASSFGRYEQYF
.,TRBJ1-4,TRBD1,TRBV6-5,TGTGCCAGCAGCCCCAAGGACAGGTTTAATGAAAAACTGTTTTTT,CASSPKDRFNEKLFF